The entry below describes one T cell receptor beta chain. Profiled with immunoSEQ multiplex PCR; TCRdb holds only in-frame clones, not every one. This table has 40,000 to 55,000 clones, 95% to 97% appearing once. The CDR3 runs 16 residues. Germline CDR1 is SGDLS and CDR2 is YYNGEE. With 3 bases clipped from V and 7 bases from J, the junction kept 10 bases outside the gene matches. The data were taken from a study of technical replicates of blood from a handful of donors. This receptor was identified in a human donor in good health. The sample consisted of T cells isolated from PBMCs. The chain employs TRBV9 and TRBJ1-4, with 9 bases fitting TRBD1. CDR3 sequence reads: CASSGVTGGVGEKLFF. The CDR3 nucleotides read TGTGCCAGCAGCGGAGTCACAGGGGGCGTCGGTGAAAAACTGTTTTTT.